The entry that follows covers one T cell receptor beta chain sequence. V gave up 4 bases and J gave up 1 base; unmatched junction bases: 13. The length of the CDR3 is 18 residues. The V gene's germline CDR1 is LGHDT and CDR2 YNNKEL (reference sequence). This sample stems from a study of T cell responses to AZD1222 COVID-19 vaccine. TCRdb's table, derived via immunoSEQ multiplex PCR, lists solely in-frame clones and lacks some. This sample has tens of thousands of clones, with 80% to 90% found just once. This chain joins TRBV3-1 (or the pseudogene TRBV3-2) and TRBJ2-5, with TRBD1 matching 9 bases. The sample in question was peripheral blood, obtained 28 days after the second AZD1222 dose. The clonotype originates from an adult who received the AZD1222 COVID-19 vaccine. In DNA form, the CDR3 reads TGTGCCAGCAGCCGGGGACAGGGAACCTCACCGACCCAAGAGACCCAGTACTTC. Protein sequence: CASSRGQGTSPTQETQYF.